This T cell receptor beta chain derives from a study of T cells in Graves' hyperthyroidism and ophthalmopathy. Study as a whole: Peripheral blood draws took place at initial diagnosis, ahead of any treatment. Findings of the study overall: Most clonotypes expanded in the thyroid (above 0.001) were also present in blood.

This clonotype was observed at least ten times. Antigen specificity is unknown. The CDR3 contains 14 residues. V lost 0 bases to trimming and J lost 2 bases, with 7 bases between them. In germline, CDR1 is MDHEN, CDR2 SYDVKM. The investigators amplified TCR beta CDR3 regions from RNA transcripts. First-round RT-PCR targeting the TCR CDR3 was performed with the HTBI primer set. Each CDR3 protein is one row after TCRdb ran MiXCR on the multiplex PCR reads. The top ten hold over 40% of the sample, which has 340,000 or so distinct CDR3 sequences, roughly 23% seen once. Material: blood. The chain carries TRBV28 and TRBJ1-2; D is uncertain. The receptor comes from a woman between 50 and 59 years old with Graves' hyperthyroidism. The CDR3 sequence: CASSLWAGNYGYTF. DNA of the CDR3: TGTGCCAGCAGTTTATGGGCCGGGAACTATGGCTACACCTTC.